Presented here are 22 T cell receptor beta chains from one specimen sequenced in a study of control samples from healthy donors and cancer patients. TCRdb's copy holds only in-frame clones and misses some; the assay was immunoSEQ multiplex PCR. This table has 95,000 to 150,000 clones, roughly 87% appearing once. The source material was blood. All receptors derive from a man between 40 and 49 years old in good health.

The chain recombines TRBV5-1 with TRBJ2-1, with a weak D call TRBD1 (5 bases). This CDR3 is built from 16 residues. V shed 1 base and J shed 0 bases, with 11 bases lying between them. Germline CDR1 SGHRS, CDR2 YFSETQ. The CDR3 is CASSLQGPSSYNEQFF. Here the CDR3 DNA reads TGCGCCAGCAGCTTGCAGGGCCCGAGCTCCTACAATGAGCAGTTCTTC. The full variable domain, rest sourced from reference TRBV5-1 and TRBJ2-1, is KAGVTQTPRYLIKTRGQQVTLSCSPISGHRSVSWYQQTPGQGLQFLFEYFSETQRNKGNFPGRFSGRQFSNSRSEMNVSTLELGDSALYLCASSLQGPSSYNEQFFGPGTRLTVL.

Only one count was recorded for this clone. The chain joins TRBV7-9 to TRBJ2-7; 8 nucleotides align to TRBD2. From germline, CDR1 is SEHNR and CDR2 FQNEAQ (reference sequence). Trimming took 8 bases from V and 1 from J; bases not matched to a gene: 7. The CDR3 covers 14 residues. For the CDR3, the DNA is TGTGCCAGCGCCGGGACTAGAGTATCCTACGAGCAGTACTTC. Translation: CASAGTRVSYEQYF.

The chain is built from TRBV2 and TRBJ1-4, with a possible D match to TRBD1 (5 bases). The CDR3 runs 14 residues. Per germline, CDR1 SNHLY and CDR2 FYNNEI. The V end lost 6 bases, the J end lost 5 bases, and 13 bases lay between the germline ends. CDR3 nucleotides: TGTGCCAGCAGGAGGGACGGCTTAAATGAAAAACTGTTTTTT. It specifies CASRRDGLNEKLFF.

The chain recombines TRBV24-1 with TRBJ2-1; a possible D gene is TRBD2 (7 bases). The length of the CDR3 is 16 residues. The germline gives CDR1 KGHDR, CDR2 SFDVKD. V was cut by 2 bases and J by 4 bases, with 14 bases left in between. The CDR3 loop reads CATSDSYGGRYNEQFF. The DNA for the CDR3 is TGTGCCACCAGTGATTCTTACGGGGGGCGATACAATGAGCAGTTCTTC.

The chain recombines TRBV12-3 or TRBV12-4 with TRBJ2-1; D is uncertain. The ends were cut back, 4 bases at V and 10 bases at J, with 11 bases in the middle. This CDR3 spans 12 amino acids. The CDR3: CASSSNSREQFF. The CDR3 coding sequence is TGTGCCAGCAGTTCAAACTCCCGCGAGCAGTTCTTC.

The chain recombines TRBV7-8 with TRBJ2-7; 7 nucleotides agree with TRBD1. Germline V CDR1 and CDR2: SGHVS, FQNEAQ. V shed 3 bases, J shed 2 bases, and the junction held 4 bases outside the gene matches. CDR3 size: 14 residues. CDR3 amino acids: CASSLTTGTYEQYF. The DNA of the CDR3 is TGTGCCAGCAGCTTGACGACAGGGACCTACGAGCAGTACTTC. Based on the CDR3 plus reference TRBV7-8 and TRBJ2-7, the full variable domain is GAGVSQSPRYKVAKRGQDVALRCDPISGHVSLFWYQQALGQGPEFLTYFQNEAQLDKSGLPSDRFFAERPEGSVSTLKIQRTQQEDSAVYLCASSLTTGTYEQYFGPGTRLTVT.

This clone showed up just once. The chain couples TRBV15 to TRBJ2-2; D ambiguous. The length of the CDR3 is 14 residues. V was shortened by 1 base and J by 9 bases, with 12 bases between the two germline ends. The germline V gene has CDR1 LNHNV and CDR2 YYDKDF (reference sequence). The CDR3 sequence: CATSRAGDMRELFF. The CDR3 DNA follows: TGTGCCACCAGCAGAGCTGGGGATATGCGGGAGCTGTTTTTT.

This clone occurred once. The chain employs TRBV27 and TRBJ1-1, with D unresolved. Germline V CDR1 and CDR2: MNHEY, SMNVEV (reference sequence). V was shortened by 6 bases and J by 0 bases, with 14 bases between the two germline ends. The CDR3 has 15 amino acids. The CDR3 DNA reads as TGTGCCAGCAGGAATAGGGCAGCTATGAACACTGAAGCTTTCTTT. Translation: CASRNRAAMNTEAFF.

The chain links TRBV15 to TRBJ2-2; TRBD2 might be the D (6 bases). Germline V gene sequence: CDR1 LNHNV, CDR2 YYDKDF (reference sequence). CDR3 size: 14 residues. The V gene lost 6 bases and the J gene lost 5 bases, with 13 bases spanning the gap. Here the CDR3 DNA reads TGTGCCACCAGAGGGGAGGCAGAGACCGGGGAGCTGTTTTTT. Protein product: CATRGEAETGELFF.

V is TRBV19 and J is TRBJ1-5, with D tentatively TRBD1 (6 bases). The V gene lost 3 bases and the J gene lost 7 bases, with 10 bases spanning the gap. Germline CDR1 and CDR2: LNHDA and SQIVND (reference sequence). This CDR3 is 13 amino acids long. The CDR3 here is CASSISGAQPQHF. In DNA form, the CDR3 reads TGTGCCAGTAGTATCTCAGGGGCCCAGCCCCAGCATTTT.

The gene calls are TRBV7-6 and TRBJ2-7; the D gene is possibly TRBD1 (6 bases). The V and J ends lost 5 bases and 6 bases respectively, with 11 bases between them. The germline V gene has CDR1 SGHVS and CDR2 FNYEAQ. The CDR3 is 12 amino acids. The CDR3 DNA reads as TGTGCCAGCAGCCCCCGACAGGCCGAGCAGTACTTC. Its translation: CASSPRQAEQYF. The variable domain in full, completed from reference TRBV7-6 and TRBJ2-7, reads GAGVSQSPRYKVTKRGQDVALRCDPISGHVSLYWYRQALGQGPEFLTYFNYEAQQDKSGLPNDRFSAERPEGSISTLTIQRTEQRDSAMYRCASSPRQAEQYFGPGTRLTVT.

CDR3 coding DNA: TGCGCCAGCAGCTTCGCGATACGACAGGGTCCCAGATACAATGAGCAGTTCTTC. This encodes CASSFAIRQGPRYNEQFF. The chain is built from TRBV5-1 and TRBJ2-1, with 7 bases aligning to TRBD1. The CDR3 runs to 18 residues. V was pared by 2 bases and J by 4 bases, with 15 bases of the junction left unmatched. CDR1 and CDR2 (germline): SGHRS, YFSETQ.

Notes on this clone: It is likely a read error, because the conserved phenylalanine at the end of the CDR3 is missing. The chain combines TRBV5-1 with TRBJ1-2; tentatively, D is TRBD1 (6 bases). Germline lookup yields CDR1 SGHRS and CDR2 YFSETQ. CDR3 size: 14 residues. V shed 0 bases and J shed 4 bases, with 10 bases lying between them. The CDR3 region is CASSLEGDVYGYTL. CDR3 DNA sequence: TGCGCCAGCAGCTTGGAGGGGGACGTCTATGGCTACACCCTC.

V and J are TRBV2 and TRBJ1-2; D is perhaps TRBD1 (5 bases). The CDR3 runs to 16 residues. The ends were cut back, 4 bases at V and 3 bases at J, with 18 bases in the middle. Germline assignment: CDR1 SNHLY and CDR2 FYNNEI. The DNA for the CDR3 is TGTGCCAGCAGTGGGTTTGCATCCAAAGGGGACTATGGCTACACCTTC. Its translation is CASSGFASKGDYGYTF.

V is TRBV9 and J is TRBJ2-2; a possible D gene is TRBD1 (8 bases). Trimming took 6 bases from V and 4 from J, leaving 13 bases between them. The CDR3 is 14 residues long. CDR1 and CDR2 from the germline V gene are SGDLS and YYNGEE. The chain's CDR3 is CASTTGGGTGELFF. For the CDR3, the DNA is TGTGCCAGCACCACAGGGGGGGGCACCGGGGAGCTGTTTTTT.

The chain uses TRBV24-1 and TRBJ2-3; D is unresolved. Between the trimmed V and J ends, which lost 4 bases and 6 bases, there was a span of 16 bases. The CDR3 extends over 15 amino acids. CDR1 and CDR2 (germline): KGHDR, SFDVKD. The CDR3 here is CATSEAGPPGDTQYF. The CDR3 coding sequence is TGTGCCACCAGTGAGGCAGGCCCTCCCGGGGATACGCAGTATTTT.

V and J are TRBV9 and TRBJ1-5; the D is unclear. Germline CDR1 reads SGDLS; CDR2 reads YYNGEE. V lost 0 bases and J lost 3, with 7 bases in between. The CDR3 covers 14 residues. The CDR3 region has the DNA TGTGCCAGCAGCGTAGACCCGAACAATCAGCCCCAGCATTTT. It translates to CASSVDPNNQPQHF.

The chain employs TRBV2 and TRBJ2-1, with D perhaps TRBD2 (6 bases). V dropped 3 bases and J dropped 3 bases, with 12 bases sitting between them. Germline V gives CDR1 SNHLY, CDR2 FYNNEI. The CDR3 runs to 15 residues. The CDR3 loop is CASSDGGGFYNEQFF. The DNA of the CDR3 is TGTGCCAGCAGTGATGGTGGGGGGTTCTACAATGAGCAGTTCTTC.

The chain joins TRBV2 to TRBJ2-2; D might be TRBD2 (7 bases). The V gene's germline CDR1 is SNHLY and CDR2 FYNNEI. The CDR3 contains 14 residues. The V end was cut by 8 bases, the J end by 3 bases, with 13 bases between. The CDR3 loop is CASGKGGDTGELFF. The CDR3 coding sequence is TGTGCCAGCGGCAAGGGGGGGGACACCGGGGAGCTGTTTTTT.

The chain couples TRBV18 to TRBJ2-7; no reliable D call. This CDR3 contains 14 residues. Per the germline V gene, CDR1 is KGHSH and CDR2 is LQKENI. Trimming left V 2 bases short and J 5 bases short, with 13 bases between. The DNA for the CDR3 is TGTGCCAGCTCACCAGGCACGGCAAAGGACGAGCAGTACTTC. It encodes CASSPGTAKDEQYF.

The chain carries TRBV10-3 and TRBJ2-3; the D gene is possibly TRBD1 (6 bases). The CDR3 sequence is 15 residues long. Looked up from germline, CDR1 is ENHRY and CDR2 is SYGVKD. Trimming pared 8 bases from V and 5 bases from J, leaving 20 bases between. This CDR3 reads CAISPLREGVDTQYF. CDR3 coding DNA: TGTGCCATCTCCCCTTTGCGCGAGGGGGTAGATACGCAGTATTTT.

In regard to this clone: Other DNA sequences from this sample encode an identical CDR3 as well. The chain carries TRBV9 and TRBJ2-5; D could derive from TRBD1 or TRBD2 (5 bases each). This CDR3 is built from 18 residues. The germline gives CDR1 SGDLS, CDR2 YYNGEE. Trimming removed 4 bases at V and 5 bases at J, with 27 bases between. DNA of the CDR3: TGTGCCAGCAGCCTTAATCCCCGGGGTGGGGCGAGCAGGGAGACCCAGTACTTC. This codes for CASSLNPRGGASRETQYF.